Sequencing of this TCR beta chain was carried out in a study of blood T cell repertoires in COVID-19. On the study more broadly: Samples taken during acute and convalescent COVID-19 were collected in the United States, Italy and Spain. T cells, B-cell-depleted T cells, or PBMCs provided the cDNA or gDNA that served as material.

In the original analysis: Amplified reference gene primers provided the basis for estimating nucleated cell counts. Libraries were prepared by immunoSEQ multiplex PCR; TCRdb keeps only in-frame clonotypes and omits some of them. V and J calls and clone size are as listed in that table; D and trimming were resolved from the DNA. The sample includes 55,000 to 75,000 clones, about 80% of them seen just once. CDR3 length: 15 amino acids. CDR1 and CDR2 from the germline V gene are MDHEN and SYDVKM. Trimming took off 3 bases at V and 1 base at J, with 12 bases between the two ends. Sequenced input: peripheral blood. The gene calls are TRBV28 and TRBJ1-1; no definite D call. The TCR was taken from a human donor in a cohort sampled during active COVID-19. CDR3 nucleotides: TGTGCCAGCAGTTTCCCCCCCAGATGGAACACTGAAGCTTTCTTT. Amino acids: CASSFPPRWNTEAFF. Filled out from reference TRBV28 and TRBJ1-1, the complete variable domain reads DVKVTQSSRYLVKRTGEKVFLECVQDMDHENMFWYRQDPGLGLRLIYFSYDVKMKEKGDIPEGYSVSREKKERFSLILESASTNQTSMYLCASSFPPRWNTEAFFGQGTRLTVV.